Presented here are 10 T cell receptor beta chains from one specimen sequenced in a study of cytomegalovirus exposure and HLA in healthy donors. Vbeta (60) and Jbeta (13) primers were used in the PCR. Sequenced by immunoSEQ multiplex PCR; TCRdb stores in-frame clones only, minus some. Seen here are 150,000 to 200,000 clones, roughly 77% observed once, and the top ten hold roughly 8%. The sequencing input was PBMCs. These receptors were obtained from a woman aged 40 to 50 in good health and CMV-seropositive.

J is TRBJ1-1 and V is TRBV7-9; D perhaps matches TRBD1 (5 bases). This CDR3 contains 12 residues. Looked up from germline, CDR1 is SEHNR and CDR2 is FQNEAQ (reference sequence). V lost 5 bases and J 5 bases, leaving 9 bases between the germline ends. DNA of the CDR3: TGTGCCAGCAGCATCAGGGAAACTGAAGCTTTCTTT. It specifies CASSIRETEAFF. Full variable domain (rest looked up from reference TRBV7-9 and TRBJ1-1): DTGVSQNPRHKITKRGQNVTFRCDPISEHNRLYWYRQTLGQGPEFLTYFQNEAQLEKSRLLSDRFSAERPKGSFSTLEIQRTEQGDSAMYLCASSIRETEAFFGQGTRLTVV.

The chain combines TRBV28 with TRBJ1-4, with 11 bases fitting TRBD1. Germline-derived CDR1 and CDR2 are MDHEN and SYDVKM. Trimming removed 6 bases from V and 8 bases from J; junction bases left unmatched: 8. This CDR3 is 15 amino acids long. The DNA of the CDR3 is TGTGCCAGCAGCCGGGCGGGACAGGGGGAGGAAAAACTGTTTTTT. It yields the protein CASSRAGQGEEKLFF.

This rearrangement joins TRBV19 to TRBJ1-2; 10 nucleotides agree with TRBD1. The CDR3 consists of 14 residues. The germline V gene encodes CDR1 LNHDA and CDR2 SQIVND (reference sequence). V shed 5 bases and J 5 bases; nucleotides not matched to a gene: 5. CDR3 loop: CASSGTGADYGYTF. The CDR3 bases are TGTGCCAGTAGTGGGACAGGGGCGGATTATGGCTACACCTTC.

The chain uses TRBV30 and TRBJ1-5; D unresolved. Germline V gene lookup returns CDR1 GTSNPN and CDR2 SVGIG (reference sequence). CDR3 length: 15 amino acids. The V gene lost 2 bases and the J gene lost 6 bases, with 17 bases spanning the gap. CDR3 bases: TGTGCCTGGAGTCGAGGGCTGCAACCCCGTCAGCCCCAGCATTTT. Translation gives CAWSRGLQPRQPQHF. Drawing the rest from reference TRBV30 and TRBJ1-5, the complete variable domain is SQTIHQWPATLVQPVGSPLSLECTVEGTSNPNLYWYRQAAGRGLQLLFYSVGIGQISSEVPQNLSASRPQDRQFILSSKKLLLSDSGFYLCAWSRGLQPRQPQHFGDGTRLSIL.

CDR3 bases: TGTGCCAGCAGTTCCCCTTCCCCGGGACTAGCGGGAGTCAGAACGGGGGATCTTATGCAGTACTTC. It encodes CASSSPSPGLAGVRTGDLMQYF. V gene TRBV28 combines with J gene TRBJ2-7, with 14 nucleotides matching TRBD2. After removal of 4 bases from V and 9 bases from J, the junction contained 29 bases not matched to a gene. Germline V gene lookup returns CDR1 MDHEN and CDR2 SYDVKM. CDR3 size: 22 residues.

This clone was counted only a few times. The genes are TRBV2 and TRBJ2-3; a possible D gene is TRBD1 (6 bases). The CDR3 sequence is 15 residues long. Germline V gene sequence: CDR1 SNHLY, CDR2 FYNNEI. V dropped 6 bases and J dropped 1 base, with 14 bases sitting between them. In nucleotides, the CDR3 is TGTGCCAGCAGAGGCCACAGGGCCCGCACAGATACGCAGTATTTT. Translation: CASRGHRARTDTQYF.

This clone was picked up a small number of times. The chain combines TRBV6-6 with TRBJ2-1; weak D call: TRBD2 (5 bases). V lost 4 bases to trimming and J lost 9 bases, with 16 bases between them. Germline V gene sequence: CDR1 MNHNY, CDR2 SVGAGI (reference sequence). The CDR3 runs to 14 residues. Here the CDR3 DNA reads TGTGCCAGCAGTTTTCATGGGCTCAGCGGTGAGCAGTTCTTC. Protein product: CASSFHGLSGEQFF.

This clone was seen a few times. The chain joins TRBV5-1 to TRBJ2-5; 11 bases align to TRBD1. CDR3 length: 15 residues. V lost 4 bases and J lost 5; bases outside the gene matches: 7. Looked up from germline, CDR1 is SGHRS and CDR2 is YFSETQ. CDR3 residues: CASSRGTGGTETQYF. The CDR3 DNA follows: TGCGCCAGCAGCCGCGGGACAGGGGGTACGGAGACCCAGTACTTC.

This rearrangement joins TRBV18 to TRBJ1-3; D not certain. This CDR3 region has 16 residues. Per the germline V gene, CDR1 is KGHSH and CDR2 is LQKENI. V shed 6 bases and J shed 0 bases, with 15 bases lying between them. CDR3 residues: CASSREQRFSGNTIYF. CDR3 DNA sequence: TGTGCCAGCTCCCGCGAACAGAGATTCTCTGGAAACACCATATATTTT.

The CDR3 bases are TGTGCCAGCAGCTACACCAACAGGGGCGAGCAGTACTTC. This encodes CASSYTNRGEQYF. The chain joins TRBV5-8 to TRBJ2-7; 7 bases fit TRBD1. Germline loops: CDR1 SGHTS, CDR2 YDEGEE. J was trimmed by 6 bases and V by 3 bases; bases with no gene match: 6. CDR3 size: 13 residues.